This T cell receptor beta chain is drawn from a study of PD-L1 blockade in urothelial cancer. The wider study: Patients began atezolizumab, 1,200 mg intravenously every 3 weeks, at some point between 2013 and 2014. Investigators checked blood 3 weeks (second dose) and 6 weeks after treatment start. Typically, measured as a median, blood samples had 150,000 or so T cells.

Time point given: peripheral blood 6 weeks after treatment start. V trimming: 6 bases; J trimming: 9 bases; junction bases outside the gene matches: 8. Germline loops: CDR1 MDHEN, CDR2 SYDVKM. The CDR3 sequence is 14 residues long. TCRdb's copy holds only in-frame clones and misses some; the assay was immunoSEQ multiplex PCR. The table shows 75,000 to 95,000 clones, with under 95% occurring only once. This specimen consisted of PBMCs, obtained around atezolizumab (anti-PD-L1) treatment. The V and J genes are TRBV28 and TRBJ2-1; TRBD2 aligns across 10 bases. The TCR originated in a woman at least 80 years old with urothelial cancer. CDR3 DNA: TGTGCCAGCAGATCCGGGACTAGCGTTACTGAGCAGTTCTTC. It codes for CASRSGTSVTEQFF. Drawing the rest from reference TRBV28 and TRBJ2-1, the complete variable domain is DVKVTQSSRYLVKRTGEKVFLECVQDMDHENMFWYRQDPGLGLRLIYFSYDVKMKEKGDIPEGYSVSREKKERFSLILESASTNQTSMYLCASRSGTSVTEQFFGPGTRLTVL.